This is a list of T cell receptor beta chains from one sample in a study of T cells in narcolepsy. The data were produced by immunoSEQ multiplex PCR, yet TCRdb's version contains in-frame clones alone and is incomplete. The sample holds 25,000 to 35,000 clones, about 76% seen once. The specimen sequenced was CD45RA- memory CD4+ T cells from PBMCs. All receptors derive from a human donor with narcolepsy. Both conserved end residues are part of each CDR3. The D gene is left open where the match is weak. Size is stated for part of the rows, as once, few or many counts, or as a class when the clone is expanded.

TRBD2,NA,TRBJ2-5,TRBV10-3,CAISESSLAGGETQYF,TGTGCCATCAGTGAGTCGTCACTAGCGGGCGGGGAGACCCAGTACTTC
TRBD2,NA,TRBJ2-7,TRBV5-1,CASSFLAELSYEQYF,TGCGCCAGCAGCTTTCTAGCGGAACTCTCCTACGAGCAGTACTTC
NA,NA,TRBJ1-5,TRBV27,CASSFQGHQPQHF,TGTGCCAGCAGTTTTCAGGGACATCAGCCCCAGCATTTT
NA,NA,TRBJ1-4,TRBV2,CASIGRQEEKLFF,TGTGCCAGCATAGGCAGGCAGGAGGAAAAACTGTTTTTT
NA,NA,TRBJ1-1,TRBV19,CASTLRAGTAEAFF,TGTGCCAGTACCCTGAGGGCAGGGACCGCTGAAGCTTTCTTT
NA,few,TRBJ1-1,TRBV28,CASSRNTEAFF,TGTGCCAGCAGTAGGAACACTGAAGCTTTCTTT
NA,NA,TRBJ2-5,TRBV19,CASMAQETQYF,TGTGCCAGTATGGCCCAAGAGACCCAGTACTTC
TRBD1,NA,TRBJ2-1,TRBV7-9,CASSTGTGKANEQFF,TGTGCCAGCAGCACCGGGACAGGGAAGGCCAATGAGCAGTTCTTC
NA,NA,TRBJ1-2,TRBV11-2,CASSFRYGYTF,TGTGCCAGCAGCTTCCGGTACGGCTACACCTTC
NA,NA,TRBJ1-2,TRBV6-1,CASSSWLEGYGYTF,TGTGCCAGCAGTTCCTGGCTGGAGGGGTATGGCTACACCTTC
NA,NA,TRBJ1-3,TRBV30,CAWTITGLISGNTIYF,TGTGCCTGGACCATCACGGGGCTCATAAGCGGAAACACCATATATTTT
NA,few,TRBJ2-1,TRBV10-3,CAIRLQGNDEQFF,TGTGCCATCAGACTACAGGGTAACGATGAGCAGTTCTTC
NA,NA,TRBJ2-3,TRBV7-2,CASSLRTDTQYF,TGTGCCAGCAGCCTACGTACAGATACGCAGTATTTT
TRBD1,NA,TRBJ1-4,TRBV19,CASSMPGGAYNEKLFF,TGTGCCAGTAGTATGCCAGGGGGCGCATATAATGAAAAACTGTTTTTT
NA,NA,TRBJ2-1,TRBV7-7,CASSPGRTATYNEQFF,TGTGCTAGCAGCCCTGGACGGACAGCCACTTACAATGAGCAGTTCTTC
TRBD1,NA,TRBJ2-3,TRBV11-2,CASSSNPDRVRTDTQYF,TGTGCCAGCAGCAGTAACCCTGACAGGGTACGGACAGATACGCAGTATTTT
NA,NA,TRBJ1-1,TRBV2,CASGEGRATEAFF,TGTGCCAGCGGTGAGGGCAGAGCGACTGAAGCTTTCTTT
NA,NA,TRBJ1-6,TRBV7-6,CASSLGGATNSPLHF,TGTGCCAGCAGCTTAGGGGGGGCGACGAATTCACCCCTCCACTTT
TRBD1,few,TRBJ2-7,TRBV29-1,CSAITGTGGYEQYF,TGCAGCGCTATAACCGGGACAGGGGGTTACGAGCAGTACTTC
NA,NA,TRBJ2-7,TRBV11-3,CASSLDFFYEQYF,TGTGCCAGCAGCTTAGATTTCTTCTACGAGCAGTACTTC
NA,NA,TRBJ2-3,TRBV7-9,CASSSGENADTQYF,TGTGCCAGCAGCTCCGGGGAAAATGCAGATACGCAGTATTTT
NA,few,TRBJ1-1,TRBV30,CAWSVSGGNTEAFF,TGTGCCTGGAGTGTATCTGGTGGGAACACTGAAGCTTTCTTT